The text below deals with one T cell receptor (beta chain). This sample is drawn from a study of shared clonotypes between healthy human individuals. Only in-frame clones appear in the TCRdb table, and some are missing; sequencing was by immunoSEQ multiplex PCR. There are 550,000 to 650,000 clones in the sample; about 96% occur only once, and roughly 0.1% lies in the top ten. Germline CDR1 reads SEHNR; CDR2 reads FQNEAQ (reference sequence). The CDR3 consists of 15 residues. V lost 0 bases to trimming and J lost 4 bases, with 9 bases between them. Only CD45RO-negative cells positively selected for CCR7 counted as naive CD8 cells, so terminally differentiated effector memory CD45RA+ cells were excluded.

The origin of this receptor is a woman aged 25 to 39 in good health. The V gene is TRBV7-9, the J gene TRBJ2-2; TRBD2 might be the D (5 bases). Sequenced: naive CD8+ T cells sorted from blood. CDR3 nucleotide sequence: TGTGCCAGCAGCTTAGCGCCGGGGTTCACCGGGGAGCTGTTTTTT. It encodes CASSLAPGFTGELFF.